The sequence of this T cell receptor beta chain was determined in a study of read filtering for tumor transcriptome and immune sequencing. Overall study: By R-ISS, stages I, II and III held about 8, 15 and 7 patients.

Germline V gives CDR1 MDHEN, CDR2 SYDVKM. This CDR3 comprises 12 residues. This clonotype was seen only a few times. Compared with germline, one end of the junction differs, possibly owing to a read error. This library used approximately 390 ng RNA and molecular barcoded adaptors spanning alpha/delta and beta/gamma chains. TCRdb ran MiXCR on the reads and lists one entry per CDR3 protein. This sample yields more than 55,000 distinct CDR3 sequences, of which 20% to 25% are seen a single time; about a sixth belongs to the top ten. Sequencing was carried out using a population of CD138-negative cells sorted from bone marrow. This chain links TRBV28 with TRBJ1-1; D ambiguous. This TCR came from a donor at least 40 years old with multiple myeloma. The CDR3 sequence: CASSFSQTGAFF. The CDR3 DNA is TGTGCCAGCAGTTTCTCCCAGACTGGAGCTTTCTTT.